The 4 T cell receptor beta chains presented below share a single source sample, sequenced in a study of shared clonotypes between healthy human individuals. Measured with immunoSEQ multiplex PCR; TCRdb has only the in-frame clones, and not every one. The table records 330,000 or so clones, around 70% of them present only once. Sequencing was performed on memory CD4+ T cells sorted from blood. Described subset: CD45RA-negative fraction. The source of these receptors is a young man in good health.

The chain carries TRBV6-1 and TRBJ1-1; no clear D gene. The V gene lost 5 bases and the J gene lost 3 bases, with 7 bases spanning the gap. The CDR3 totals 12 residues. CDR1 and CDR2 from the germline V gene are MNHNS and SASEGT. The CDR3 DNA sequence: TGTGCCAGCAGTAACCGGGACACTGAAGCTTTCTTT. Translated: CASSNRDTEAFF.

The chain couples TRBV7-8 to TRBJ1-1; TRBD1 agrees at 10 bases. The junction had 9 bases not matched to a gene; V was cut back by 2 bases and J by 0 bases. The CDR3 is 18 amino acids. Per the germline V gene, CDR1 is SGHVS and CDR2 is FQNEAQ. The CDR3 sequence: CASSLHPGTGALNTEAFF. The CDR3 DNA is TGTGCCAGCAGCTTACACCCCGGGACAGGGGCTCTGAACACTGAAGCTTTCTTT. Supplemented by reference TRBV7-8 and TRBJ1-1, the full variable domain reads GAGVSQSPRYKVAKRGQDVALRCDPISGHVSLFWYQQALGQGPEFLTYFQNEAQLDKSGLPSDRFFAERPEGSVSTLKIQRTQQEDSAVYLCASSLHPGTGALNTEAFFGQGTRLTVV.

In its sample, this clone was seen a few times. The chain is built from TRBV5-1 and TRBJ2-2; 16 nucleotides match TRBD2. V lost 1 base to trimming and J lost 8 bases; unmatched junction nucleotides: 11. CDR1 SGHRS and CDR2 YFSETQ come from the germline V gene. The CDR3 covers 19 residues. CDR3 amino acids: CASSLSGTSGRAISGELFF. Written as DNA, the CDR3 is TGCGCCAGCAGCTTGTCCGGGACTAGCGGGAGGGCCATTTCGGGGGAGCTGTTTTTT.

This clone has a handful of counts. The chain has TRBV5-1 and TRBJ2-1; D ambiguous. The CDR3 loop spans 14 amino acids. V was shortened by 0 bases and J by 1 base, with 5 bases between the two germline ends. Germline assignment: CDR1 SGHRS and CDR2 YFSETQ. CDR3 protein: CASSLAVSYNEQFF. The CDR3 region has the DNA TGCGCCAGCAGCTTGGCCGTGTCCTACAATGAGCAGTTCTTC.